A selection of T cell receptor beta chains follows, all from one sample in a study of tumor-infiltrating lymphocytes in primary liver carcinoma. TCRdb used MiXCR to reprocess the multiplex PCR reads, holding one entry per CDR3 protein. The data contain 40,000 to 60,000 distinct CDR3 sequences, over 65% of them seen just once; the ten biggest clones take up over 25%. Specimen: liver tumor tissue from sampling region 3. These receptors were collected from a man between 40 and 49 years old with primary liver carcinoma and hepatitis B virus infection. CDR3s include the opening cysteine and the closing phenylalanine or tryptophan. D genes are given only for firm matches. Clone size appears in some rows only: once, few, many, or a class for an expanded clone.

clone_size	v_call	j_call	d_call	cdr3_nt	cdr3_aa
.	TRBV6-5	TRBJ2-3	.	TGTGCCAGCGGGTGGGAAACAGATACGCAGTATTTT	CASGWETDTQYF
.	TRBV12-3/TRBV12-4	TRBJ2-1	TRBD2	TGTGCCAGCCGCGAACTAGCGGGTCCCAATAAGCAGTTCTTC	CASRELAGPNKQFF
.	TRBV28	TRBJ2-3	.	TGTGTCAGCAGTTTGCTGTTTGGTACGCAGTATTTT	CVSSLLFGTQYF
.	TRBV29-1	TRBJ2-1	TRBD2	TGCAGCGTCGCTTGTACTAGCGGGAGCTCCTACAATGAACAGTTCTTC	CSVACTSGSSYNEQFF
.	TRBV7-8	TRBJ1-6	.	TGTGCCAGCGGCTTAATATTGGACCAAAATTCACCCCGCCACTTT	CASGLILDQNSPRHF
medium-sized	TRBV11-2	TRBJ2-7	.	TGTGCCAGCTCATGGTCGGACAATCTACGAGGGCAGTACTTC	CASSWSDNLRGQYF
.	TRBV11-2	TRBJ1-2	.	TGTGCCAGCAGCCCATCCGACAGAGACTATGGCTGCACCTTC	CASSPSDRDYGCTF
.	TRBV11-2	TRBJ2-2	.	TGTGCCAGCAGTTTAGATCGAGGGGGAGTGTGCCCGAACATCGGGGAGCTGTTTTTT	CASSLDRGGVCPNIGELFF
.	TRBV6-6	TRBJ2-1	.	TGTGTCAGCAGTTTGGACGTACAGGGTTACAATGAGCAGTTCTTC	CVSSLDVQGYNEQFF
.	TRBV29-1	TRBJ1-2	.	TGCAGCGGTAACCTTCAGGGGACTTATGGCTACACCTTC	CSGNLQGTYGYTF
once	TRBV10-3	TRBJ1-2	.	TGTGCCATCAGTGAGTCGGACAGAGGGCTCGAAGGTGGCTACACCTTC	CAISESDRGLEGGYTF
many	TRBV10-3	TRBJ1-6	.	TGTGCCATCGGGATGAACTATAATTCACCCCTCCACTTT	CAIGMNYNSPLHF
.	TRBV5-8	TRBJ2-1	TRBD1	TGTGCCAGCAACTCCTGGACAGGGGGTTTCGGTGAGCAGTTCTTC	CASNSWTGGFGEQFF
.	TRBV7-8	TRBJ2-7	.	TGTGCCAGCAGCATAGGGACGGACAACTACGAGCAATACTTC	CASSIGTDNYEQYF
.	TRBV4-1	TRBJ1-2	.	TGCGCCAGCAGTCCTAGAGAAGGGCACTATGGCTACACCTTC	CASSPREGHYGYTF
.	TRBV4-2	TRBJ1-1	TRBD1	TGTGCCAGCAGCACTCACCGGGACAGGGGAATTTTCAACAGTGGAGTTTTCTTT	CASSTHRDRGIFNSGVFF
.	TRBV6-5	TRBJ2-7	TRBD1	TGTGCCAGCAGTTACTTTAGGGCGGACAGGGCTGCCGAGCAGTACTTC	CASSYFRADRAAEQYF